The 14 T cell receptor beta chains below all came from one sample that was sequenced in a study of blood T cell repertoires in COVID-19. Clones were sequenced by immunoSEQ multiplex PCR, and TCRdb holds only the in-frame ones, with some missing. Of over 150,000 clones in the sample, around 87% were seen once. What was sequenced was peripheral blood. Receptors were obtained from an elderly woman with COVID-19, enrolled during active disease.

This chain connects TRBV3-1 (or the pseudogene TRBV3-2) to TRBJ2-1; D perhaps matches TRBD2 (5 bases). V shed 1 base and J shed 3 bases, with 7 bases lying between them. CDR1 is LGHDT, CDR2 YNNKEL, per germline (reference sequence). The CDR3 runs to 14 residues. CDR3 protein: CASSQVRGYNEQFF. For the CDR3, the DNA is TGTGCCAGCAGCCAAGTTCGGGGCTACAATGAGCAGTTCTTC.

The chain uses TRBV4-2 and TRBJ1-2; D is undetermined. The CDR3 extends over 14 amino acids. V gave up 0 bases and J gave up 2 bases, with 7 bases separating them. Germline assignment: CDR1 LGHNA and CDR2 YNFKEQ. The CDR3, as DNA: TGTGCCAGCAGCCAAGAAGTGGAGAACTATGGCTACACCTTC. As protein: CASSQEVENYGYTF.

The V call is TRBV5-4, the J call TRBJ2-2; 8 positions match TRBD2. CDR3 size: 18 residues. Germline lookup yields CDR1 SGHNT and CDR2 YYREEE (reference sequence). V lost 4 bases to trimming and J lost 6 bases; unmatched junction nucleotides: 17. CDR3 sequence reads: CASSPRGGAGEVAGELFF. The CDR3 region has the DNA TGTGCCAGCAGCCCCCGTGGTGGAGCGGGAGAGGTTGCCGGGGAGCTGTTTTTT.

This chain connects TRBV18 to TRBJ2-5; tentative D call: TRBD1 (6 bases). The V gene's germline CDR1 is KGHSH and CDR2 LQKENI. CDR3 length: 13 residues. V shed 4 bases and J shed 4 bases, with 10 bases lying between them. CDR3 nucleotides: TGTGCCAGCTCACGGAACAGGGCAGAGACCCAGTACTTC. As protein: CASSRNRAETQYF.

This clone was seen only once. The DNA for the CDR3 is TGTGCCAGCAAGACAGCCCTCAATCAGCCCCAGCATTTT. Amino acids: CASKTALNQPQHF. This chain joins TRBV2 and TRBJ1-5; perhaps TRBD1 as D (5 bases). The CDR3 runs 13 residues. Trimming shortened V by 7 bases and J by 3 bases, and 10 bases separated the two germline ends. Germline V lookup: CDR1 SNHLY, CDR2 FYNNEI.

The genes are TRBV13 and TRBJ1-4; weak D call: TRBD1 (6 bases). The CDR3 spans 14 residues. V shed 3 bases and J shed 3 bases, with 8 bases lying between them. CDR1 and CDR2 from the germline V gene are PRHDT and FYEKMQ (reference sequence). This CDR3 is CASSFRGPNEKLFF. DNA of the CDR3: TGTGCCAGCAGCTTCAGGGGACCTAATGAAAAACTGTTTTTT.

The rearrangement uses TRBV7-6 and TRBJ2-1, with D possibly matching TRBD1 (6 bases). The germline V and J ends were trimmed by 3 bases and 10 bases, with 13 bases remaining between them. This CDR3 spans 13 amino acids. The germline V gene encodes CDR1 SGHVS and CDR2 FNYEAQ. The CDR3 is CASSFFGGGEQFF. DNA for the CDR3: TGTGCCAGCAGCTTTTTTGGGGGCGGGGAGCAGTTCTTC. The full variable domain, rest sourced from reference TRBV7-6 and TRBJ2-1, is GAGVSQSPRYKVTKRGQDVALRCDPISGHVSLYWYRQALGQGPEFLTYFNYEAQQDKSGLPNDRFSAERPEGSISTLTIQRTEQRDSAMYRCASSFFGGGEQFFGPGTRLTVL.

A single count supports this clone. V gene TRBV7-8 combines with J gene TRBJ1-2, with D perhaps TRBD1 (6 bases). The CDR3 loop spans 16 amino acids. V dropped 7 bases and J dropped 3 bases, with 21 bases sitting between them. The germline V gene has CDR1 SGHVS and CDR2 FQNEAQ. The CDR3 loop is CASTQKLVGQHYGYTF. Written as DNA, the CDR3 is TGTGCCAGCACCCAAAAGCTGGTAGGACAGCACTATGGCTACACCTTC.

Written as DNA, the CDR3 is TGTGCCAGCAGTTCCTGGAGCGGGATAGGTCGCAATGAGCAGTTCTTC. Translating gives CASSSWSGIGRNEQFF. This sequence joins TRBV27 and TRBJ2-1; 7 bases agree with TRBD2. The trim removed 4 bases at V and 6 bases at J, leaving 12 bases unmatched. Germline CDR1 MNHEY, CDR2 SMNVEV (reference sequence). There are 16 residues in the CDR3.

The chain has TRBV28 and TRBJ1-2; D remains ambiguous. Germline V gene sequence: CDR1 MDHEN, CDR2 SYDVKM. The CDR3 is 14 residues long. The V end was cut by 4 bases, the J end by 2 bases, with 11 bases between. For the CDR3, the DNA is TGTGCCAGCAGTTACCCTACAGTGAACTATGGCTACACCTTC. The encoded protein is CASSYPTVNYGYTF.

This clone has just a few counts. The genes are TRBV7-9 and TRBJ1-2; D not certain. This CDR3 spans 16 amino acids. V shed 3 bases and J shed 5 bases, with 19 bases lying between them. Germline assignment: CDR1 SEHNR and CDR2 FQNEAQ (reference sequence). CDR3 bases: TGTGCCAGCAGCTTTCTTCAGACGGGTTTTGGATATGGCTACACCTTC. Its protein is CASSFLQTGFGYGYTF.

This chain joins TRBV6-5 and TRBJ1-2, with 8 bases that match TRBD1. The V segment lost 6 bases and the J segment 5 bases; nucleotides outside the gene matches: 11. Looked up from germline, CDR1 is MNHEY and CDR2 is SVGAGI. The CDR3 extends over 15 amino acids. The CDR3 loop is CASRTDRANFYGYTF. Written as DNA, the CDR3 is TGTGCCAGCAGAACGGACAGGGCAAACTTTTATGGCTACACCTTC.

Only one count was recorded for this clone. A junction boundary mismatches the germline segment, possibly from a read error. The chain is built from TRBV12-3 or TRBV12-4 and TRBJ2-1, with 7 bases aligning to TRBD1. The CDR3 is 12 amino acids. CDR3 nucleotides: TGTGCCAGCAGGATCGAAATAGGGACAGAGATCTTC. It specifies CASRIEIGTEIF.

The chain couples TRBV15 to TRBJ1-6; a weak D match, TRBD1 (6 bases). The V and J ends lost 1 base and 7 bases respectively, with 11 bases between them. The length of the CDR3 is 15 residues. The germline gives CDR1 LNHNV, CDR2 YYDKDF (reference sequence). This CDR3 is CATSRGTGSNSPLHF. The CDR3 bases are TGTGCCACCAGCAGAGGTACAGGGTCCAATTCACCCCTCCACTTT. The full variable domain, its missing parts supplied by reference TRBV15 and TRBJ1-6, is DAMVIQNPRYQVTQFGKPVTLSCSQTLNHNVMYWYQQKSSQAPKLLFHYYDKDFNNEADTPDNFQSRRPNTSFCFLDIRSPGLGDTAMYLCATSRGTGSNSPLHFGNGTRLTVT.